This T cell receptor beta chain originates from a study of cytomegalovirus exposure and HLA in healthy donors. Use of 60 Vbeta and 13 Jbeta primers characterized the PCR. Method: immunoSEQ multiplex PCR; TCRdb's copy keeps in-frame clones and lacks some. This table has about 160,000 clones, roughly 80% appearing once. V was pared by 2 bases and J by 6 bases, with 14 bases between. Germline values: CDR1 LNHDA, CDR2 SQIVND (reference sequence). This CDR3 has 15 residues. Sequencing was done on a sample of PBMCs. The chain links TRBV19 to TRBJ1-5; D gene ambiguous. The receptor comes from a male donor in good health and CMV-seropositive. The CDR3 loop is CASSIKGWEAQPQHF. Here the CDR3 DNA reads TGTGCCAGTAGTATAAAAGGGTGGGAGGCTCAGCCCCAGCATTTT. The full variable domain, with the rest looked up from reference TRBV19 and TRBJ1-5, is DGGITQSPKYLFRKEGQNVTLSCEQNLNHDAMYWYRQDPGQGLRLIYYSQIVNDFQKGDIAEGYSVSREKKESFPLTVTSAQKNPTAFYLCASSIKGWEAQPQHFGDGTRLSIL.